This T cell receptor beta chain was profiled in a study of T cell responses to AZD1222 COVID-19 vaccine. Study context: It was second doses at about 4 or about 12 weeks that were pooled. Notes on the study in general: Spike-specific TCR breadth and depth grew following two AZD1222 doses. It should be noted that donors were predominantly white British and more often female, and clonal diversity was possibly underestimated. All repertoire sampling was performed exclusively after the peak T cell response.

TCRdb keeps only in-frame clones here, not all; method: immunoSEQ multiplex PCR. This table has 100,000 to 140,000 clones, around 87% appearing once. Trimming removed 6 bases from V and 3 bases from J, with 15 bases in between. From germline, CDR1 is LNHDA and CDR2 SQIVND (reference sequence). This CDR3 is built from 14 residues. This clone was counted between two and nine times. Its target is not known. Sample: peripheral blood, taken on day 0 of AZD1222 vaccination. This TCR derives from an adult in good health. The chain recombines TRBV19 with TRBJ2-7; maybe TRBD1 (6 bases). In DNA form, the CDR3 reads TGTGCCAGTAGCCCCCGGGACACCATCTACGAGCAGTACTTC. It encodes CASSPRDTIYEQYF.